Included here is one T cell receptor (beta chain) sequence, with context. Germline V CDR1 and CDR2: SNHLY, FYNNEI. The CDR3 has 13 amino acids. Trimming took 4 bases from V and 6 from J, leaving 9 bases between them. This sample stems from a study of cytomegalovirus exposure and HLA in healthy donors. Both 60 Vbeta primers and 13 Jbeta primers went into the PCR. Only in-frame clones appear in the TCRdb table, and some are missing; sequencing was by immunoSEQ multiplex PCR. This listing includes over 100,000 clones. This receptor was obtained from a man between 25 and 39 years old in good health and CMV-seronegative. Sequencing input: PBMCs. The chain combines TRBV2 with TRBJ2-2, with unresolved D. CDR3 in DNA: TGTGCCAGCAGTGGAGGTGACGCCGGGGAGCTGTTTTTT. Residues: CASSGGDAGELFF.